This T cell receptor (beta chain) was recorded in a study of tumor-infiltrating lymphocytes in localized non-small cell lung cancer. Whole-study context: The cohort mixed smokers and never-smokers, several histologies, and some post-neoadjuvant-chemotherapy samples.

V lost 4 bases to trimming and J lost 1 base, with 18 bases between them. CDR1 SQVTM and CDR2 ANQGSEA come from the germline V gene. The CDR3 length is 16 residues. General study results and limits: TCRbeta sequencing showed higher T cell infiltration in tumors than uninvolved lung. Immunotypes IM1 and IM2 had similar TCR-derived T-cell fractions. Available tissue quantity limited TCR sequencing to a patient subset.

With regard to this clone: The antigen remains undetermined.

Measured with immunoSEQ multiplex PCR; TCRdb has only the in-frame clones, and not every one. The sample has around 17,000 clones, roughly 40% seen once; the top ten hold approximately 15%. Sequencing was done on a sample of lung tumor tissue. The chain has TRBV29-1 and TRBJ2-3; no clear D. The receptor's source is a human donor with non-small cell lung cancer. CDR3 amino acids: CSVGAPRNTRTDTQYF. CDR3 sequence (DNA): TGCAGCGTTGGCGCTCCTCGAAACACCCGCACAGATACGCAGTATTTT.